This T cell receptor (beta chain) was captured in a study of beta chain features in type 1 diabetes (dated by TCRdb to the late 2010s). With regard to the full study: Mean age, gender distribution, total cell number and subset yield were not different between patients and healthy donors. Across all samples, 107,917,701 sorted cells were examined, and cell number per subset correlated strongly with RNA yield. In the study, recently diagnosed type 1 diabetes patients and matched healthy donors were compared on the TCRB repertoires of their sorted circulating CD4+ T cell subsets. Whereas all 28 donors provided naive and central memory subsets, regulatory and stem cell-like memory subsets were isolated from just 8 patients and roughly 8 healthy donors.

Paper-wide results and their limitations: Naive, central memory and regulatory TCRB repertoires appeared to be more similar among patients than among healthy donors. Because the HLA sub-analyses included only small numbers of individuals, any influence of HLA type on TCRB rearrangement was left unresolved. Type 1 diabetes patients showed a moderate but significant shortening of TCRB CDR3 length in all four CD4+ subsets. Because cDNA was sequenced instead of genomic DNA, highly expressing activated cells could be over-represented, though the groups showed no difference in activation or CD3 levels. At VDJ recombination sites, type 1 diabetes patients had fewer insertions and more deleted nucleotides, which implies abnormalities in thymic rearrangement. PCR may preferentially amplify shorter templates, but because patient and control samples were amplified and corrected together, any resulting skew would affect both groups equally.

The CDR3, cysteine through phenylalanine, is 12 amino acids long. The kept DNA is CDR3 alone, 36 bases in frame from the first base. This clone was seen only a few times. Its cognate antigen has yet to be identified. No qualities accompany the bases; no much larger clone lies one base away. Each donor gave one peripheral blood draw, averaging approximately 0.11 L, which was collected into heparinised tubes. Using a panel that included CD45RO, CCR7, CD25, CD127, CD95 and CD27, naive, central memory, regulatory and stem cell-like memory CD4+ T cells were sorted on a BD FACSAria II. Purity was above 95% for every sorted population. Right away, PBMCs were isolated by Lymphoprep density gradient centrifugation and were stained directly, with no culture step. So that batch effects would be minimized, each experiment stained and sorted samples in pairs, pairing one healthy donor with one patient. The entire isolated RNA was reverse transcribed using the High Capacity cDNA Reverse Transcription Kit, and thus expressed TCRB transcripts were sequenced. Deep immunoSEQ sequencing was performed on naive, central memory and regulatory T cell samples, with an average of roughly 3.3 million total reads per sample. After sorted cells were lysed in RLT buffer, RNA was extracted with DNase-treated RNeasy Micro or Mini kits, with the choice depending on cell number. To prevent cross-contamination, each cell subset was processed individually, whereas patient and healthy donor samples were processed jointly. The immunoSEQ multiplex PCR was used to amplify TCRB sequences from cDNA, generating 87-bp fragments that spanned the CDR3 region. The amplicons were sequenced using the Illumina HiSeq platform. As for the original processing: Synthetic template baselines were used to correct PCR bias computationally, reads within Hamming distance 2 were collapsed, and singletons that could not be merged were discarded. By aligning reads against IMGT, V, D and J genes, CDR3 length, and insertions or deletions at six rearrangement sites were assigned. Clonotype counts were normalized to sorted cell number within each subset before computing true diversity and Gini coefficients with the tcR R package. The overlap coefficient, calculated on TCRB nucleotide sequences, was used to measure repertoire sharing. TCRdb obtained this table from immuneACCESS and retained in-frame rearrangements with V and J assigned. These tables miss some clones; where compared with another copy, unresolved V genes account for less than half of the shortfall, and the remainder is unexplained. Clone size and V and J calls were adopted from that table, with D and trimming inferred from the DNA. The sample table contains tens of thousands of clones; only one count was recorded for roughly half of them. Together, the top ten hold 0.65% to 0.85% of the sample.

Sequencing was performed on central memory CD4+ T cells from blood. The TCR originated in a man in his thirties or forties with type 1 diabetes. This chain joins TRBV21-1 to TRBJ2-7; the table names TRBD2, a call not compared with the DNA. TRBV21-1 is given as a pseudogene. CDR3 protein: CASLTAPYEQYF. The DNA is as follows: TGTGCCAGCCTGACTGCGCCCTACGAGCAGTACTTC.